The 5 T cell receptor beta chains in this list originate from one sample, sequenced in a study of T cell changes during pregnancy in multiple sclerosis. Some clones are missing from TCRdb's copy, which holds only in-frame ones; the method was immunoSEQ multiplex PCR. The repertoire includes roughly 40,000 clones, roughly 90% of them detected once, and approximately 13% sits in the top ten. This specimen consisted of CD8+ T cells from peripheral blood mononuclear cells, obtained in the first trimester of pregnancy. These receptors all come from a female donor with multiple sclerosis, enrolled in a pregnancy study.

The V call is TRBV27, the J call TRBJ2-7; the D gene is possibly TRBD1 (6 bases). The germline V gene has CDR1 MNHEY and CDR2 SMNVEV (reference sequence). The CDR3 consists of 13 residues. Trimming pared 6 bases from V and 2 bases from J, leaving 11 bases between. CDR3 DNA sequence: TGTGCCAGCAGCTCGACAGGACCCTACGAGCAGTACTTC. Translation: CASSSTGPYEQYF.

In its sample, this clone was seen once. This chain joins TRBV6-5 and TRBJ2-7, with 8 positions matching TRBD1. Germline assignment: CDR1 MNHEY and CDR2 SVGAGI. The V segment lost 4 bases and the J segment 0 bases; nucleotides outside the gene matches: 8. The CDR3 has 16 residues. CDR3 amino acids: CASSSNNRGSSYEQYF. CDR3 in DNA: TGTGCCAGCAGTTCAAACAACAGGGGGAGCTCCTACGAGCAGTACTTC.

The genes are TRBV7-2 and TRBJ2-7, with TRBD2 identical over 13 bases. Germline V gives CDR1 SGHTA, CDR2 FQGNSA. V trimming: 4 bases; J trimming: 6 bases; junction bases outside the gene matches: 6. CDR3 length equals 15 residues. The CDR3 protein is CASSSLAGGLFEQYF. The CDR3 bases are TGTGCCAGCAGCTCACTAGCGGGGGGGCTCTTCGAGCAGTACTTC. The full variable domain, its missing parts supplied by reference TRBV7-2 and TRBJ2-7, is GAGVSQSPSNKVTEKGKDVELRCDPISGHTALYWYRQSLGQGLEFLIYFQGNSAPDKSGLPSDRFSAERTGGSVSTLTIQRTQQEDSAVYLCASSSLAGGLFEQYFGPGTRLTVT.

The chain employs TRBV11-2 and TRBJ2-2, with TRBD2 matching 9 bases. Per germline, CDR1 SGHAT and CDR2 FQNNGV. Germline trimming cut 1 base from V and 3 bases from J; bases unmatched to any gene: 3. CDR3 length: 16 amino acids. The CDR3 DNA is TGTGCCAGCAGCTTAGCTAGCGGGGTTCACACCGGGGAGCTGTTTTTT. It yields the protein CASSLASGVHTGELFF. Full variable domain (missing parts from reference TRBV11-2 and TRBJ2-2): EAGVAQSPRYKIIEKRQSVAFWCNPISGHATLYWYQQILGQGPKLLIQFQNNGVVDDSQLPKDRFSAERLKGVDSTLKIQPAKLEDSAVYLCASSLASGVHTGELFFGEGSRLTVL.

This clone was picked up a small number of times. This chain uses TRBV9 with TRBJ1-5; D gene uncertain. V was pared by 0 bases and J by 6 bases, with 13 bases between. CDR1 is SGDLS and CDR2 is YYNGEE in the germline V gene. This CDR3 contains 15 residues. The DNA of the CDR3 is TGTGCCAGCAGCGTAGGAGGTGCGGTGGGTCAGCCCCAGCATTTT. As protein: CASSVGGAVGQPQHF.